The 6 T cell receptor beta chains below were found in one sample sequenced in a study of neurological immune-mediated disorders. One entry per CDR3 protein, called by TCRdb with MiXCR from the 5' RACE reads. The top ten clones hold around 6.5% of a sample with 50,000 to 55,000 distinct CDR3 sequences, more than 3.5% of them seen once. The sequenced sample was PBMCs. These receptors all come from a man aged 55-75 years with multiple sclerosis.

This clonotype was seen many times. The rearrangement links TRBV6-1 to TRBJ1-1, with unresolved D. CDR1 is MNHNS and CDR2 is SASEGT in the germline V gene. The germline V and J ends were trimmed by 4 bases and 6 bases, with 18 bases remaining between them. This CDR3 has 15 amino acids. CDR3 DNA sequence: TGTGCCAGCAGTGTGGAAGGGAGGAAAAGGGCTGAAGCTTTCTTT. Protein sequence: CASSVEGRKRAEAFF.

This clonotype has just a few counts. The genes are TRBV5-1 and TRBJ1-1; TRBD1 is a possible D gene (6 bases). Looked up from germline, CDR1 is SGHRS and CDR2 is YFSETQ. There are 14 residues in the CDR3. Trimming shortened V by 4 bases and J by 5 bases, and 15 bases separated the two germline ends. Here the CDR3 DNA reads TGCGCCAGCAGCGTGTCACAGGGTCGGACTGAAGCTTTCTTT. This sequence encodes CASSVSQGRTEAFF. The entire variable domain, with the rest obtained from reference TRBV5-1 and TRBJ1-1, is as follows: KAGVTQTPRYLIKTRGQQVTLSCSPISGHRSVSWYQQTPGQGLQFLFEYFSETQRNKGNFPGRFSGRQFSNSRSEMNVSTLELGDSALYLCASSVSQGRTEAFFGQGTRLTVV.

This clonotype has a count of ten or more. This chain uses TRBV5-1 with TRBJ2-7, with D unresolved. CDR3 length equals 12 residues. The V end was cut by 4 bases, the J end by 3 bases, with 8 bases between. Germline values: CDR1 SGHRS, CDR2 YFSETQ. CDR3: CASSTTGYEQYF. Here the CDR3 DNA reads TGCGCCAGCAGCACGACGGGCTACGAGCAGTACTTC.

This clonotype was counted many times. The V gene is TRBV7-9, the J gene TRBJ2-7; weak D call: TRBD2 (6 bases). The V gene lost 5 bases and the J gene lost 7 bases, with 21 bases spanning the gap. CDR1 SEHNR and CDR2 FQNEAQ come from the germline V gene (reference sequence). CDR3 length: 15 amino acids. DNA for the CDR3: TGTGCCAGCAGCCAGGCTGGGACTTATCCGGGTGAGCAGTACTTC. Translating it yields CASSQAGTYPGEQYF.

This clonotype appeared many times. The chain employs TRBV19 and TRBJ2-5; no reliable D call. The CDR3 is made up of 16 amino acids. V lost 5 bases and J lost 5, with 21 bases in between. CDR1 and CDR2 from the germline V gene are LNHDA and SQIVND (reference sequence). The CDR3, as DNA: TGTGCCAGTAGTCCAAAAAATGGAGCCTTTACGGAGACCCAGTACTTC. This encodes CASSPKNGAFTETQYF.

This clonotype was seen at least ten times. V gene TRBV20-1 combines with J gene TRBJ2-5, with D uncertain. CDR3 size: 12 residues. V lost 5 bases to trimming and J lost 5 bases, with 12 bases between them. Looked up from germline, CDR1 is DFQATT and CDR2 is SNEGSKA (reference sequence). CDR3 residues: CSAYGDLETQYF. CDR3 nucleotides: TGCAGTGCTTACGGAGATTTGGAGACCCAGTACTTC.